Below, one TCR beta chain is given with its context. Its antigen is not known. One entry per CDR3 protein results from TCRdb running MiXCR on the 5' RACE reads. The sample carries 1.5 million to 2 million distinct CDR3 sequences, under 35% recorded once. This entry is derived from a study of identical twins. Study-level findings and limits: Excess low generation probability was seen in twin-shared out-of-frame alpha sequences.

Germline lookup yields CDR1 ENHRY and CDR2 SYGVKD. The CDR3 has 15 residues. The V end was cut by 3 bases, the J end by 10 bases, with 18 bases between. This chain connects TRBV10-3 to TRBJ1-4; D gene uncertain. This TCR was recovered from a newborn girl in good health. The sample consisted of cord blood. Here the CDR3 DNA reads TGTGCCATCAGTGAATCTTCGGGGAGGAAGGGAAAACTGTTTTTT. Residues: CAISESSGRKGKLFF.